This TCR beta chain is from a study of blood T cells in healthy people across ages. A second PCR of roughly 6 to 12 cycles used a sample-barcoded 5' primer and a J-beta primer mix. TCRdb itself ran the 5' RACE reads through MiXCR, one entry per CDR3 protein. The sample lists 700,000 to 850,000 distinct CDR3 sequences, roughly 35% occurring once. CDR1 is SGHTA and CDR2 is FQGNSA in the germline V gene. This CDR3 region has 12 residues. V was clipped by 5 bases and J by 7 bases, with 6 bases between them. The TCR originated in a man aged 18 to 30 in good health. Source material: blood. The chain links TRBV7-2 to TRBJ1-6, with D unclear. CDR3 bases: TGTGCCAGCAGCGGAGACAATTCACCCCTCCACTTT. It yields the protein CASSGDNSPLHF.